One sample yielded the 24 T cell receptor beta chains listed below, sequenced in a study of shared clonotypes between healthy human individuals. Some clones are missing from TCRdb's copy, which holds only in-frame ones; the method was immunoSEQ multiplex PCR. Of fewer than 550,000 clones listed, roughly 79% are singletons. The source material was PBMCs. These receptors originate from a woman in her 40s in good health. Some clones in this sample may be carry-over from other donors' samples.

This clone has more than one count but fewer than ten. CDR3 in amino acids: CASSKSDGTDTQYF. In DNA form, the CDR3 reads TGTGCCAGCAGCAAATCAGACGGCACAGATACGCAGTATTTT. The chain carries TRBV21-1 and TRBJ2-3. TRBV21-1 is classified as a pseudogene. The CDR3 is 14 amino acids.

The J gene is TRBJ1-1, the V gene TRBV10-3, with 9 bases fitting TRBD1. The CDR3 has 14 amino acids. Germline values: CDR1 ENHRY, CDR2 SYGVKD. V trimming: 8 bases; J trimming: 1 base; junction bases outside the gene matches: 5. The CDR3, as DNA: TGTGCCATCGGTAGGACAGGGGAGAACACTGAAGCTTTCTTT. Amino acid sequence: CAIGRTGENTEAFF.

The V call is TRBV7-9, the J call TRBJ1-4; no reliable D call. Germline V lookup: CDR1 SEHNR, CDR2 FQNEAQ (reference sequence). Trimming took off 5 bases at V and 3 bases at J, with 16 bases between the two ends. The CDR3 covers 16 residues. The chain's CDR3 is CASSPPWVGANEKLFF. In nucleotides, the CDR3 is TGTGCCAGCAGCCCACCCTGGGTCGGGGCTAATGAAAAACTGTTTTTT.

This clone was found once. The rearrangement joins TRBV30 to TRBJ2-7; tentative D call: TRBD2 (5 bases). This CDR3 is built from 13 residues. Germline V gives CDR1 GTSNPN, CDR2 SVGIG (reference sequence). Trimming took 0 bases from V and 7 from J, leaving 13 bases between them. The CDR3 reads CAWSVLGSGEQYF. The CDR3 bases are TGTGCCTGGAGTGTACTGGGGTCGGGAGAGCAGTACTTC.

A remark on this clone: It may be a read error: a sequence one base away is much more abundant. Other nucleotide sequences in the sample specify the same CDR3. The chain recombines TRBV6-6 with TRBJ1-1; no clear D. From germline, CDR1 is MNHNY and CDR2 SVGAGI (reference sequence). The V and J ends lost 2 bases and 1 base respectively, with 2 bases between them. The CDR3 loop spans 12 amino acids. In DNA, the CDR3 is TGTGCCAGCAGTTACCCGAACACTGAAGCTTTCTTT. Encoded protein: CASSYPNTEAFF.

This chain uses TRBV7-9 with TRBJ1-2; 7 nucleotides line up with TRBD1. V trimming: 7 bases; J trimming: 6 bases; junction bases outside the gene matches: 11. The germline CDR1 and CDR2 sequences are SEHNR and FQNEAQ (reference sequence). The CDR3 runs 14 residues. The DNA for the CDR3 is TGTGCCAGCACCATACAGGGGTCGGAGGATGGCTACACCTTC. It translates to CASTIQGSEDGYTF.

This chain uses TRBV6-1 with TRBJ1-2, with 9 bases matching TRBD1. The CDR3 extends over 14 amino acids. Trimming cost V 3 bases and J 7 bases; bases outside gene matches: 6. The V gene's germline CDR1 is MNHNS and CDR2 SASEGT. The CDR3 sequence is CASSDGQGLSGYTF. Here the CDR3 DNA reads TGTGCCAGCAGTGATGGACAGGGGTTGAGTGGCTACACCTTC.

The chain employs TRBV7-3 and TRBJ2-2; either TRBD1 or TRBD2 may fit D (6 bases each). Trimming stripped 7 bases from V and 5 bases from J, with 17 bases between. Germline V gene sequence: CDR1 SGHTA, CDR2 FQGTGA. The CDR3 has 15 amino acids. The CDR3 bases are TGTGCCAGCACGGGAACGGGGGCGGAAACCGGGGAGCTGTTTTTT. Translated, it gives CASTGTGAETGELFF.

The chain's CDR3 is CASMGINEKLFF. CDR3 DNA sequence: TGCGCCAGCATGGGGATTAATGAAAAACTGTTTTTT. The gene calls are TRBV4-1 and TRBJ1-4; D not resolved. Germline lookup yields CDR1 MGHRA and CDR2 YSYEKL. The length of the CDR3 is 12 residues. V was trimmed by 7 bases and J by 4 bases, leaving 7 bases between them.

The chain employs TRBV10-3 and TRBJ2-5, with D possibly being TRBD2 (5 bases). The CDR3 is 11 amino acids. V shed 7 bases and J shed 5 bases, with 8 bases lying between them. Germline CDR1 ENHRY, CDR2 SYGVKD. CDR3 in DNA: TGTGCCATCAAGGACTTGGAGACCCAGTACTTC. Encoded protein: CAIKDLETQYF.

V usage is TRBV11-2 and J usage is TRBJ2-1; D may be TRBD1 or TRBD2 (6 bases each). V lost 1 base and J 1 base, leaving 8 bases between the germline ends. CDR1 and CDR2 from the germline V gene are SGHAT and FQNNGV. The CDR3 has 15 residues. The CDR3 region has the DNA TGTGCCAGCAGCTTAGGGGGGGCGTCCTACAATGAGCAGTTCTTC. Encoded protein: CASSLGGASYNEQFF.

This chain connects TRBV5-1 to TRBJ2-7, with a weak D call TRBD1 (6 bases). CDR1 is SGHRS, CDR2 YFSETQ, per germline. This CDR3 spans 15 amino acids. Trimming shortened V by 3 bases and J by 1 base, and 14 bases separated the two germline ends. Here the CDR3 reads CASSSTGKLSYEQYF. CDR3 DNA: TGCGCCAGCAGCTCTACAGGGAAATTATCCTACGAGCAGTACTTC.

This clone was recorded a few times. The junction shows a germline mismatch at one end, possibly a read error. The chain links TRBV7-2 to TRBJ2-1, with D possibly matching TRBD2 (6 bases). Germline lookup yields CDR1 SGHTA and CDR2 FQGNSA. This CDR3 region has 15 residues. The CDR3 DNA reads TGTGCCAGCAGCTTAGGACCCGGGACTCCCCGTGGAGGGCTCTTC. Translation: CASSLGPGTPRGGLF.

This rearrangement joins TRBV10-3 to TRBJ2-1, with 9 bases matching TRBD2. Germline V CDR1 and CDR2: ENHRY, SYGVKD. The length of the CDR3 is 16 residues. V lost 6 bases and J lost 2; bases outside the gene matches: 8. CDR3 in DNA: TGTGCCATCAGCCTTACTAGCGGGTTCACCTACAATGAGCAGTTCTTC. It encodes CAISLTSGFTYNEQFF.

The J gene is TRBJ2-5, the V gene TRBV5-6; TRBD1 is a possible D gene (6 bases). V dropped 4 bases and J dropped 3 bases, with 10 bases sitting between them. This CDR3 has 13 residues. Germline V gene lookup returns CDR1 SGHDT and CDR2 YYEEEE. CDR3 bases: TGTGCCAGCAGCCCCAGGACAGAAGAGACCCAGTACTTC. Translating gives CASSPRTEETQYF.

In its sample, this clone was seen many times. The CDR3 region has the DNA TGCGCCAGCAGCTCGGGACTTACGGACTACACAGATACGCAGTATTTT. Translating it yields CASSSGLTDYTDTQYF. This chain connects TRBV5-1 to TRBJ2-3; perhaps TRBD2 as D (6 bases). Germline values: CDR1 SGHRS, CDR2 YFSETQ. This CDR3 is 16 amino acids long. Trimming pared 3 bases from V and 2 bases from J, leaving 16 bases between. Full variable domain (outside the CDR3, taken from reference TRBV5-1 and TRBJ2-3): KAGVTQTPRYLIKTRGQQVTLSCSPISGHRSVSWYQQTPGQGLQFLFEYFSETQRNKGNFPGRFSGRQFSNSRSEMNVSTLELGDSALYLCASSSGLTDYTDTQYFGPGTRLTVL.

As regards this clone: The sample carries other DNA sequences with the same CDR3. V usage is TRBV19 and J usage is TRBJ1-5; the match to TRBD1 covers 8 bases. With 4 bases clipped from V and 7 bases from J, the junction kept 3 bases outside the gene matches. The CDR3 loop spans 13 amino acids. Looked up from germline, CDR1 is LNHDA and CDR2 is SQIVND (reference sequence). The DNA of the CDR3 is TGTGCCAGTAGTACACAGGGGGGCCAGCCCCAGCATTTT. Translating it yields CASSTQGGQPQHF.

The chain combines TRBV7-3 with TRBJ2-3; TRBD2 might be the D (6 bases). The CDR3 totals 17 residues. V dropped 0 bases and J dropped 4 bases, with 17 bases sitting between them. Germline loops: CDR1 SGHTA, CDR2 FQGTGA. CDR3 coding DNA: TGTGCCAGCAGCTTAACGGGGGGAGATACCGGAGCAGATACGCAGTATTTT. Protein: CASSLTGGDTGADTQYF.

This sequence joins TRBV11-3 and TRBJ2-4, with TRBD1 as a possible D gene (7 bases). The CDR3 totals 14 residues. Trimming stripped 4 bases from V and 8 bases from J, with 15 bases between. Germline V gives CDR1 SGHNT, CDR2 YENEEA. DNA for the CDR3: TGTGCCAGCAGCTCCCAGGGCAGGGGGGACATTCAGTACTTC. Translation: CASSSQGRGDIQYF.

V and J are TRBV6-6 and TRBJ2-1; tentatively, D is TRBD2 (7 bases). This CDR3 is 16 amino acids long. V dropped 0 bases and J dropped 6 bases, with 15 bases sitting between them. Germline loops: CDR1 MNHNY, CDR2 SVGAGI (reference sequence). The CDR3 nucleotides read TGTGCCAGCAGTTACTCGGGGGGAGGGGGAGCCAATGAGCAGTTCTTC. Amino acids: CASSYSGGGGANEQFF.

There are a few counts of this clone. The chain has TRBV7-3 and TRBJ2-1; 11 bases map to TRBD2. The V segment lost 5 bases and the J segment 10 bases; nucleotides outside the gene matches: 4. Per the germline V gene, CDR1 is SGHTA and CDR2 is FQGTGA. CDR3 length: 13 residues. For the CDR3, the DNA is TGTGCCAGCAGCCTTACTAGCGGGAGAGAGCAGTTCTTC. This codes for CASSLTSGREQFF.

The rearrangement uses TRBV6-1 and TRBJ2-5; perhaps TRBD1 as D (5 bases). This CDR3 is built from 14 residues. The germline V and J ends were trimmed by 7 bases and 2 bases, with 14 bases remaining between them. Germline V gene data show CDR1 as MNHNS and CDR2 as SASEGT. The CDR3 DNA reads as TGTGCCAGCATGATTGAAAGGGGACAAGAGACCCAGTACTTC. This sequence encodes CASMIERGQETQYF.

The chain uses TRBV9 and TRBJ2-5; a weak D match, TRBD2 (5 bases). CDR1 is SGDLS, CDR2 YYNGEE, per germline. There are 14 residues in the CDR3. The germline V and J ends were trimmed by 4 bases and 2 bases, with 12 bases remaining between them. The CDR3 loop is CASSSGGRQETQYF. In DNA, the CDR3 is TGTGCCAGCAGCTCAGGAGGCAGGCAAGAGACCCAGTACTTC.

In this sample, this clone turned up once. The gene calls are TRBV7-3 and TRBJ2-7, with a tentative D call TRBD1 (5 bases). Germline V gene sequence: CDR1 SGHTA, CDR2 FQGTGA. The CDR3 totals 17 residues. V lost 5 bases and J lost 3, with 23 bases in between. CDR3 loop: CASSPTGGPGKSYEQYF. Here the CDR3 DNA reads TGTGCCAGCAGCCCAACGGGTGGGCCAGGGAAAAGCTACGAGCAGTACTTC.